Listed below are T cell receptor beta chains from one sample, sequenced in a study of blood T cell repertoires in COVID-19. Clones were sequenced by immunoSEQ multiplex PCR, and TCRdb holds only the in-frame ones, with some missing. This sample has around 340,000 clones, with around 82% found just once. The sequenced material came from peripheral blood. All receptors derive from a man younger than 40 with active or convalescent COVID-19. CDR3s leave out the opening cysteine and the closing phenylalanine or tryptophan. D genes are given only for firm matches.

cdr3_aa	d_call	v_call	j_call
ASTSQGTDGEKLF	TRBD1	TRBV5-4	TRBJ1-4
SASAYEQY	-	TRBV20-1	TRBJ2-7
ASSQDPAGGNEQF	TRBD2	TRBV4-2	TRBJ2-1
ASRQMTYSYNSPLH	-	TRBV6-6	TRBJ1-6
ASSQDCKDRSGETQY	-	TRBV3-1/TRBV3-2	TRBJ2-5
ASTRGEVGSGSYEQY	-	TRBV5-1	TRBJ2-7
ACRGVWNTGELF	TRBD2	TRBV6-5	TRBJ2-2
ASGTSGKDNEQF	TRBD2	TRBV7-3	TRBJ2-1
ATSRDMETQY	-	TRBV15	TRBJ2-5
AWGSSYEQY	-	TRBV30	TRBJ2-7
ASSDRDRGGKLF	TRBD1	TRBV6-1	TRBJ1-4
ASSSGTDYSPLH	TRBD1	TRBV6-5	TRBJ1-6
ASSLGLGTGAQPQH	TRBD1	TRBV7-9	TRBJ1-5
ASSLTGPAKLF	-	TRBV14	TRBJ1-4
ASSGPEQGRRNEQF	-	TRBV9	TRBJ2-1
ASSLTARGDEQY	-	TRBV7-6	TRBJ2-7
ASSYAGTGGMYGYT	TRBD1	TRBV7-9	TRBJ1-2
AWRPAGGLLYT	-	TRBV30	TRBJ1-2